Sequencing of this T cell receptor (beta chain) was carried out in a study of T-cell memory formation after mild COVID-19. General observations from the study: Pre-infection memory contained some responding clones, which suggested that cross-reactive memory had joined. Clones contracting day 15 to 85 were balanced CD4/CD8; later expanders leaned CD4+.

The CDR3 consists of 12 residues. Germline CDR1 SEHNR, CDR2 FQNEAQ (reference sequence). V lost 5 bases and J lost 3, with 8 bases in between. 5'RACE primed at constant segments yielded TCR alpha and TCR beta cDNA libraries bearing sample barcodes and UMIs. Each CDR3 protein gets one entry after TCRdb re-called the 5' RACE reads with MiXCR. Among 300,000 to 350,000 distinct CDR3 sequences, less than 20% were seen once, and the ten largest hold more than 20%. With respect to this clonotype: What it recognizes is unknown.

The sample taken for sequencing was PBMCs or a T cell subset sorted from them (not recorded which). V is TRBV7-9 and J is TRBJ2-7; D is possibly TRBD1 (5 bases). The clonotype originates from a man between 18 and 29 years old who had mild COVID-19 (a few samples of this study predate the infection). Cell type and time point are not known. CDR3 amino acids: CASSGQNYEQYF. CDR3 nucleotides: TGTGCCAGCAGCGGACAAAACTACGAGCAGTACTTC.